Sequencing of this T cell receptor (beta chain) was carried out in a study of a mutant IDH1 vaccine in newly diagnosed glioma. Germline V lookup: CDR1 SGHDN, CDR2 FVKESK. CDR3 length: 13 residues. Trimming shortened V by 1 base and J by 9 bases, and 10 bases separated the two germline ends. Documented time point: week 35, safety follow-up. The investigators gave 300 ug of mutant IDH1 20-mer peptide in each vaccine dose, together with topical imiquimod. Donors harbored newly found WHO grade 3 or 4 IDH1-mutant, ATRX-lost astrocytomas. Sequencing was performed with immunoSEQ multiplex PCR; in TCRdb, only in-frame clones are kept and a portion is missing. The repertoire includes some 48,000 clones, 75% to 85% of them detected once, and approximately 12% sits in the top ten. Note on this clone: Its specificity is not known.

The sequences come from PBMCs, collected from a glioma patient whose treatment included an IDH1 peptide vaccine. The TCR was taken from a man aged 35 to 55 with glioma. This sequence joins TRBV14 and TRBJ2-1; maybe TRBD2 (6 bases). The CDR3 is CASSQVVGGEQFF. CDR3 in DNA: TGTGCCAGCAGCCAAGTTGTCGGGGGTGAGCAGTTCTTC. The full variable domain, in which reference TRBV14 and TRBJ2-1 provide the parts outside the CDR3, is EAGVTQFPSHSVIEKGQTVTLRCDPISGHDNLYWYRRVMGKEIKFLLHFVKESKQDESGMPNNRFLAERTGGTYSTLKVQPAELEDSGVYFCASSQVVGGEQFFGPGTRLTVL.